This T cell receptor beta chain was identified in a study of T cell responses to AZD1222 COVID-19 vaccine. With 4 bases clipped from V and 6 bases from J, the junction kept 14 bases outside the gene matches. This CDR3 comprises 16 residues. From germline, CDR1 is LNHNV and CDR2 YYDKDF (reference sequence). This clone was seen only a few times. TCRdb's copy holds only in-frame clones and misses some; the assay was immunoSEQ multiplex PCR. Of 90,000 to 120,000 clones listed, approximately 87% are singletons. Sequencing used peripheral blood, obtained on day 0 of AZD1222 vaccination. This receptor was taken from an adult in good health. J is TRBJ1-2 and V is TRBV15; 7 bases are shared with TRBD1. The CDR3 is CATSNIMTGFPHGYTF. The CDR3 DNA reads TGTGCCACCAGCAATATCATGACAGGGTTCCCCCATGGCTACACCTTC.